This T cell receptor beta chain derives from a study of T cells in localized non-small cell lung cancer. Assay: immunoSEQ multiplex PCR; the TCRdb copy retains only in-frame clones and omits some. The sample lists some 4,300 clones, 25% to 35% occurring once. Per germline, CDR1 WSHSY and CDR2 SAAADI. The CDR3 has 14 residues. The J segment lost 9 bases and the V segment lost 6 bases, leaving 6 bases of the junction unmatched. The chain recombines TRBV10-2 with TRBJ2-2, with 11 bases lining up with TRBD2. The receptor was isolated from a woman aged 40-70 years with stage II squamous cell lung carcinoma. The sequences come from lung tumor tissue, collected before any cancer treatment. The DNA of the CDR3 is TGCGCCAGCAGCCTAGCGGGAGGTGGGCGGGAGCTGTTTTTT. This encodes CASSLAGGGRELFF.